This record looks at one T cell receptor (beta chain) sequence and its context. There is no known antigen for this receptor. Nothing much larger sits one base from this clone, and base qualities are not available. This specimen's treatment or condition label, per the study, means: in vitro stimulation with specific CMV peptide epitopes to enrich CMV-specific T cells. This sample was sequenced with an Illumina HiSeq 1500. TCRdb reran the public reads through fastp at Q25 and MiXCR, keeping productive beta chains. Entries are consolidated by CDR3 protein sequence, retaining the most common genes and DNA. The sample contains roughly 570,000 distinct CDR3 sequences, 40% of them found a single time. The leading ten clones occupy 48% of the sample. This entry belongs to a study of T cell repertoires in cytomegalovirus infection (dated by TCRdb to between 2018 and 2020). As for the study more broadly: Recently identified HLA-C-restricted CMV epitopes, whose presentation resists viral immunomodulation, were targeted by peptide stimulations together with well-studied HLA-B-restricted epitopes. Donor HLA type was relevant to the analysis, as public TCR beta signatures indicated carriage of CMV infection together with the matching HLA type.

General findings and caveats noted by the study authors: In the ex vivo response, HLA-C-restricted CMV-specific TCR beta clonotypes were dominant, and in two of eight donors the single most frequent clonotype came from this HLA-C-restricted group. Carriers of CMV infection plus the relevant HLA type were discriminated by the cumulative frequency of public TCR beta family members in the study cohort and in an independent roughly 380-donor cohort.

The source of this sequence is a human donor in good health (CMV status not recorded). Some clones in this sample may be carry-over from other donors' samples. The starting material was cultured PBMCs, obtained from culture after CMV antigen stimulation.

The DNA sequence is TGTGCCAGCAGCCAAGGGGGTTTCTATGGCTACACCTTC. It codes for CASSQGGFYGYTF. This receptor chain uses TRBV7-4 and TRBJ1-2; the D segment could be TRBD1, given 6 matching bases. For CDR1 and CDR2, the germline V gene lists SGHVT and SQSDAQ. From cysteine to phenylalanine, the CDR3 is 13 amino acids long. The kept DNA is CDR3 alone, 39 bases in frame from the first base. V loses 5 bases, J loses 4 bases, and the germline ends lie 11 bases apart.